The sequence of this TCR beta chain was determined in a study of blood T cells in healthy people across ages. On the study more broadly: Template switching picked up about one barcoded beta molecule for each two T cells.

This clonotype was seen a handful of times. Its specificity is not known. Germline CDR1 SGHVS, CDR2 FQNEAQ. The CDR3 loop spans 14 amino acids. Trimming removed 5 bases from V and 5 bases from J; junction bases left unmatched: 5. Whole-study findings and limits: Per million T cells, TCR beta diversity dropped about linearly as age rose. A greater number of naive CD4+ cells and higher diversity distinguished long-lived donors from aged donors. The diversity estimates, figures obtained from one million T cells, were considered underestimates.

Primed by a sample-barcoded 5' primer and a J-beta primer mix, a second PCR proceeded for roughly 6 to 12 cycles. TCRdb processed the 5' RACE reads anew with MiXCR; each CDR3 protein has one entry. The sample records more than 550,000 distinct CDR3 sequences, around a fifth being singletons. This chain joins TRBV7-8 and TRBJ2-1; the match to TRBD2 covers 8 bases. Sequencing input: blood. The TCR sequence derives from a man in his sixties or seventies in good health. CDR3 DNA sequence: TGTGCCAGCAGCCCGACTAGCGCCGACAATGAGCAGTTCTTC. It specifies CASSPTSADNEQFF.